The subject of this entry is one T cell receptor beta chain. Its antigen remains unknown. The source of the sample is a study of PD-1 blockade in mismatch repair-deficient tumors. Study at large: All were previously treated, progressing patients with eleven to twelve mismatch repair-deficient cancer types. Study-wide points: After pembrolizumab, tumor-resident clones rose rapidly, then generally contracted before radiologic responses.

PCR or immunohistochemistry showed mismatch repair deficiency in every enrolled patient. The TCR-sequenced patients were a few responders to pembrolizumab. Here immunoSEQ multiplex PCR was the method, and the copy in TCRdb shows in-frame clones only, minus some. The table shows 120,000 or so clones, with roughly 86% occurring only once. The V and J ends lost 4 bases and 1 base respectively, with 11 bases between them. Germline V lookup: CDR1 SGHRS, CDR2 YFSETQ. This CDR3 comprises 14 residues. V gene TRBV5-1 combines with J gene TRBJ2-5; D is possibly TRBD1 or TRBD2 (5 bases each). The sequence derives from an adult with mismatch repair-deficient cancer. Specimen: peripheral blood, collected just over 70 weeks after starting pembrolizumab. The CDR3 DNA is TGCGCCAGCAGCCTGGGGACGGTCCAAGAGACCCAGTACTTC. The encoded protein is CASSLGTVQETQYF.